The 22 T cell receptor beta chains presented below share a single source sample, sequenced in a study of T-cell memory formation after mild COVID-19. TCRdb analysed the 5' RACE reads with MiXCR anew, one entry per CDR3 protein. There are more than 150,000 distinct CDR3 sequences in the sample; about 18% occur only once, and approximately 4% lies in the top ten. Specimen: PBMCs or a T cell subset sorted from them (not recorded which). All receptors derive from a man aged 18 to 30 who had mild COVID-19 (a few samples of this study predate the infection). Cell type and time point are not known.

In its sample, this clonotype was seen a few times. The chain employs TRBV30 and TRBJ2-1; 7 nucleotides align to TRBD2. With 1 base clipped from V and 0 bases from J, the junction kept 18 bases outside the gene matches. CDR1 and CDR2 from the germline V gene are GTSNPN and SVGIG (reference sequence). CDR3 length equals 20 residues. The CDR3: CAWSAPAGRPSSYSYNEQFF. The CDR3 DNA reads TGTGCCTGGAGTGCGCCAGCGGGGCGCCCTTCCTCGTACTCCTACAATGAGCAGTTCTTC.

The rearrangement links TRBV7-9 to TRBJ1-4; D is ambiguous. Trimming took off 1 base at V and 1 base at J, with 7 bases between the two ends. The CDR3 length is 15 residues. CDR1 and CDR2 (germline): SEHNR, FQNEAQ (reference sequence). CDR3 in amino acids: CASSLGRVTNEKLFF. The CDR3, as DNA: TGTGCCAGCAGCTTAGGCAGAGTAACTAATGAAAAACTGTTTTTT.

The table lists this clonotype with a few counts. The V and J genes are TRBV6-2 or TRBV6-3 and TRBJ2-5; D not certain. The CDR3 has 12 residues. The V end was cut by 7 bases, the J end by 2 bases, with 8 bases between. Germline lookup yields CDR1 MNHEY and CDR2 SVGEGT. The CDR3 loop reads CASKARQETQYF. In DNA form, the CDR3 reads TGTGCCAGCAAAGCGAGGCAAGAGACCCAGTACTTC.

The chain couples TRBV2 to TRBJ2-1, with 9 bases matching TRBD2. CDR1 is SNHLY and CDR2 is FYNNEI in the germline V gene. This CDR3 is 15 amino acids long. After removal of 5 bases from V and 5 bases from J, the junction contained 7 bases not matched to a gene. The CDR3 reads CASSPTSGINNEQFF. The CDR3 DNA reads TGTGCCAGCAGTCCGACTAGCGGTATAAACAATGAGCAGTTCTTC.

The rearrangement links TRBV5-1 to TRBJ2-7; 7 bases agree with TRBD1. V trimming: 6 bases; J trimming: 0 bases; junction bases outside the gene matches: 15. The CDR3 is 17 residues long. Germline assignment: CDR1 SGHRS and CDR2 YFSETQ. CDR3 amino acids: CASKRGETGASSYEQYF. CDR3 DNA sequence: TGCGCCAGCAAACGTGGCGAAACAGGGGCGAGCTCCTACGAGCAGTACTTC.

V usage is TRBV6-2 or TRBV6-3 and J usage is TRBJ2-1; 8 bases align to TRBD2. The CDR3 has 15 residues. V lost 2 bases to trimming and J lost 4 bases; unmatched junction nucleotides: 4. Germline V gene data show CDR1 as MNHEY and CDR2 as SVGEGT. The CDR3 loop reads CASSYRAGGYNEQFF. CDR3 DNA: TGTGCCAGCAGTTACAGGGCGGGGGGATACAATGAGCAGTTCTTC.

The sample holds one count of this clonotype. V and J are TRBV19 and TRBJ1-2, with a tentative D call TRBD1 (5 bases). Germline values: CDR1 LNHDA, CDR2 SQIVND (reference sequence). Trimming left V 5 bases short and J 4 bases short, with 14 bases between. The CDR3 has 14 residues. This chain's CDR3 is CASSLQTEGYGYTF. The CDR3 DNA reads TGTGCCAGTAGTCTCCAGACAGAAGGCTATGGCTACACCTTC.

The gene calls are TRBV7-9 and TRBJ2-3; possibly TRBD2 for D (6 bases). CDR3 length: 15 amino acids. Germline lookup yields CDR1 SEHNR and CDR2 FQNEAQ (reference sequence). V dropped 7 bases and J dropped 2 bases, with 16 bases sitting between them. The CDR3 nucleotides are TGTGCCAGCACCCCTGCCGGGGGTCCCACAGATACGCAGTATTTT. It codes for CASTPAGGPTDTQYF.

The chain has TRBV5-1 and TRBJ2-7; no reliable D call. V shed 3 bases and J shed 0 bases, with 7 bases lying between them. The CDR3 has 13 residues. Germline assignment: CDR1 SGHRS and CDR2 YFSETQ. CDR3 sequence: CASSSGHSYEQYV. Written as DNA, the CDR3 is TGCGCCAGCAGCTCGGGCCACTCCTACGAGCAGTACGTC.

This clonotype has just a few counts. The chain combines TRBV5-1 with TRBJ2-5; TRBD2 agrees at 10 bases. Germline V gene data show CDR1 as SGHRS and CDR2 as YFSETQ. The CDR3 length is 16 residues. Trimming cost V 4 bases and J 6 bases; bases outside gene matches: 12. The CDR3 bases are TGCGCCAGCAGCCCGGAAGCGGGGGGGCCTATTAAGACCCAGTACTTC. It specifies CASSPEAGGPIKTQYF.

This chain joins TRBV11-2 and TRBJ2-3; 7 positions agree with TRBD2. CDR1 is SGHAT, CDR2 FQNNGV, per germline. CDR3 length: 12 amino acids. Trimming removed 1 base from V and 8 bases from J; junction bases left unmatched: 0. CDR3: CASSLGGGTQYF. DNA for the CDR3: TGTGCCAGCAGCTTAGGCGGGGGTACGCAGTATTTT.

A few counts support this clonotype. The chain employs TRBV20-1 and TRBJ2-5; a weak D match, TRBD2 (6 bases). The germline gives CDR1 DFQATT, CDR2 SNEGSKA (reference sequence). V was trimmed by 0 bases and J by 9 bases, leaving 20 bases between them. CDR3 length equals 15 residues. DNA for the CDR3: TGCAGTGCTAGAGATCGGAGGGGACCCGGATCGGCCCAGTACTTC. The encoded protein is CSARDRRGPGSAQYF.

This clonotype was recorded at least ten times. This CDR3 reads CASSSYVAGGGYGYTF. Here the CDR3 DNA reads TGCGCCAGCAGCTCCTACGTAGCGGGAGGAGGCTATGGCTACACCTTC. V usage is TRBV5-1 and J usage is TRBJ1-2, with D unclear. The CDR3 sequence is 16 residues long. Trimming removed 3 bases from V and 4 bases from J, with 19 bases in between. Per the germline V gene, CDR1 is SGHRS and CDR2 is YFSETQ.

This clonotype was seen ten or more times. CDR3 DNA: TGTGCCAGCTCACCACCCCGGGGGGTGAATGAGCAGTTCTTC. It is translated as CASSPPRGVNEQFF. The chain carries TRBV18 and TRBJ2-1; TRBD2 matches 7 bases. J was trimmed by 7 bases and V by 0 bases; bases with no gene match: 3. This CDR3 spans 14 amino acids. The germline CDR1 and CDR2 sequences are KGHSH and LQKENI.

The chain employs TRBV6-2 or TRBV6-3 and TRBJ1-5, with D uncertain. The V and J ends lost 4 bases and 5 bases respectively, with 9 bases between them. The CDR3 runs to 13 residues. Germline V lookup: CDR1 MNHEY, CDR2 SVGEGT. CDR3 DNA: TGTGCCAGCAGTTCCTTCACTGATCAGCCCCAGCATTTT. Translating it yields CASSSFTDQPQHF.

The rearrangement joins TRBV5-5 to TRBJ1-2; D call uncertain. Germline-derived CDR1 and CDR2 are SGHKS and YYEKEE (reference sequence). V was clipped by 4 bases and J by 8 bases, with 21 bases between them. The CDR3 runs 15 residues. CDR3 sequence: CASSPRPSGEGGYTF. In nucleotides, the CDR3 is TGTGCCAGCAGCCCCCGCCCCTCAGGAGAGGGCGGCTACACCTTC.

The chain combines TRBV6-2 or TRBV6-3 with TRBJ2-3; D is undetermined. The germline V gene has CDR1 MNHEY and CDR2 SVGEGT. CDR3 length: 16 amino acids. The V end lost 2 bases, the J end lost 1 base, and 13 bases lay between the germline ends. CDR3 DNA sequence: TGTGCCAGCAGTTACCCCTCGTCTACGCGCACAGATACGCAGTATTTT. It yields the protein CASSYPSSTRTDTQYF.

This clonotype was seen a handful of times. The chain has TRBV5-1 and TRBJ2-7; D perhaps matches TRBD1 (6 bases). CDR1 is SGHRS, CDR2 YFSETQ, per germline. This CDR3 is 13 amino acids long. Trimming left V 1 base short and J 3 bases short, with 8 bases between. CDR3 in amino acids: CASSLRGGYEQYV. DNA of the CDR3: TGCGCCAGCAGCTTGAGAGGGGGCTACGAGCAGTACGTC.

The genes are TRBV3-1 and TRBJ2-5; no definite D call. This CDR3 is built from 12 residues. Per germline, CDR1 LGHDT and CDR2 YNNKEL (reference sequence). V gave up 0 bases and J gave up 5 bases, with 4 bases separating them. The CDR3 sequence is CASSQEEETQYF. The CDR3 DNA reads TGTGCCAGCAGCCAAGAAGAGGAGACCCAGTACTTC.

The rearrangement links TRBV5-1 to TRBJ2-3; 11 bases are a match to TRBD2. From germline, CDR1 is SGHRS and CDR2 YFSETQ. V lost 0 bases, J lost 2 bases, and 2 bases stayed unmatched. The CDR3 runs 16 residues. CDR3 sequence (DNA): TGCGCCAGCAGCTTGGCACTAGCGGGGGACACAGATACGCAGTATTTT. This gives the protein CASSLALAGDTDTQYF.

J is TRBJ2-1 and V is TRBV7-2; D might be TRBD1 (5 bases). Trimming removed 1 base at V and 5 bases at J, with 12 bases between. Germline CDR1 and CDR2: SGHTA and FQGNSA. The length of the CDR3 is 15 residues. In DNA, the CDR3 is TGTGCCAGCAGCTTAGTTGTGACAGACAACAATGAGCAGTTCTTC. Translation: CASSLVVTDNNEQFF.

The chain employs TRBV4-2 and TRBJ2-2; TRBD2 matches 8 bases. Germline V gene lookup returns CDR1 LGHNA and CDR2 YNFKEQ. Trimming took 4 bases from V and 1 from J; bases not matched to a gene: 5. CDR3 length: 16 amino acids. DNA for the CDR3: TGTGCCAGCAGCCCACTGAGCGGGGGGAACACCGGGGAGCTGTTTTTT. Encoded protein: CASSPLSGGNTGELFF.